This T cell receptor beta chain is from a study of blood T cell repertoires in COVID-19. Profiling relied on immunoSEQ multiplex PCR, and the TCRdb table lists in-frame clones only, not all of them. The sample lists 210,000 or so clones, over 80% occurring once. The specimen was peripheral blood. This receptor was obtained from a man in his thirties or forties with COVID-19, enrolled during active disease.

Written as DNA, the CDR3 is TGTGCCAGCAGTTCAGGATACTCTGGAAACACCATATATTTT. This translates into CASSSGYSGNTIYF. The chain recombines TRBV6-2 or TRBV6-3 with TRBJ1-3; no clear D gene. Per germline, CDR1 MNHEY and CDR2 SVGEGT. V shed 4 bases and J shed 0 bases, with 7 bases lying between them. The CDR3 totals 14 residues.